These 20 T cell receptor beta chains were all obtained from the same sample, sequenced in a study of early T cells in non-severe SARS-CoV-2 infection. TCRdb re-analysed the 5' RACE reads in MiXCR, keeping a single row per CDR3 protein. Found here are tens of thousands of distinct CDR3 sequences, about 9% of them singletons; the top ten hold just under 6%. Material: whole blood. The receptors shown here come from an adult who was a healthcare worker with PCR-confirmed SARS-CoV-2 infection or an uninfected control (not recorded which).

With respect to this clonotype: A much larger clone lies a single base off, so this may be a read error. CDR3 region: CASSLGQGLNQPQYF. Written as DNA, the CDR3 is TGCGCCAGCAGCTTGGGACAGGGACTCAATCAGCCCCAGTATTTT. The chain links TRBV5-1 to TRBJ1-5; maybe TRBD1 (7 bases). The better agreement between TRBJ2-3 and the DNA end casts doubt on the J call. Germline V gene sequence: CDR1 SGHRS, CDR2 YFSETQ. The CDR3 runs 15 residues.

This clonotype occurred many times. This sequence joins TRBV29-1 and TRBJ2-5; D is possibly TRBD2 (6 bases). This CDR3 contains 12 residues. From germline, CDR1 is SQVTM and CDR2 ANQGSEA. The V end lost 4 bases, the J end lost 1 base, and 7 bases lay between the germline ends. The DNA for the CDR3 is TGCAGCGTTGCCGGGGGCCAAGAGACCCAGTACTTC. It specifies CSVAGGQETQYF.

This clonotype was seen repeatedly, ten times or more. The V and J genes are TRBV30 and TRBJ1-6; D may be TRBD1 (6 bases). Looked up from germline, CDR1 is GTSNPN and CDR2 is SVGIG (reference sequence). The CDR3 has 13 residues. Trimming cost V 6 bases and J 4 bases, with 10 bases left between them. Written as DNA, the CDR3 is TGTGCCTGTCGGACAGAGTATAATTCACCCCTCCACTTT. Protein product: CACRTEYNSPLHF.

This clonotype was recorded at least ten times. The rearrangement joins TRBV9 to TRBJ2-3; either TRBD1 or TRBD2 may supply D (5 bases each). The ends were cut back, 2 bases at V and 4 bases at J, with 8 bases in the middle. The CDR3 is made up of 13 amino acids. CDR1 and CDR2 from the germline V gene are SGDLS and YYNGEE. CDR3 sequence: CASSVGPADTQYF. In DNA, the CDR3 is TGTGCCAGCAGCGTGGGACCAGCAGATACGCAGTATTTT.

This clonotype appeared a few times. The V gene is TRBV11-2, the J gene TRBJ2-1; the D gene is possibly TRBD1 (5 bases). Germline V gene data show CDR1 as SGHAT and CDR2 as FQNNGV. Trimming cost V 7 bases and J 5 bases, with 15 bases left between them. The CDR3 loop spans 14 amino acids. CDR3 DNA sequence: TGTGCCAGCACCGCCGTGGGGCTTAACAATGAGCAGTTCTTC. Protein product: CASTAVGLNNEQFF. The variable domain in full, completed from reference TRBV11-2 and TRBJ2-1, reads EAGVAQSPRYKIIEKRQSVAFWCNPISGHATLYWYQQILGQGPKLLIQFQNNGVVDDSQLPKDRFSAERLKGVDSTLKIQPAKLEDSAVYLCASTAVGLNNEQFFGPGTRLTVL.

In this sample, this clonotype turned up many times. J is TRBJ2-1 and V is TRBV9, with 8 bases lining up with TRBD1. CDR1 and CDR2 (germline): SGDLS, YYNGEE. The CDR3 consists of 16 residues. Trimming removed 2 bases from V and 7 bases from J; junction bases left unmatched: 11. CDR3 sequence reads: CASSVGQQGVGNEQFF. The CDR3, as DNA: TGTGCCAGCAGCGTGGGACAACAGGGGGTGGGGAATGAGCAGTTCTTC.

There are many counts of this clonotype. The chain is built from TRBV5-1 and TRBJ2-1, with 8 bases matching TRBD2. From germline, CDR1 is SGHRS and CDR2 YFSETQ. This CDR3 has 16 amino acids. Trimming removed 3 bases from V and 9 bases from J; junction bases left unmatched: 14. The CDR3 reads CASSSQLAETGSEQFF. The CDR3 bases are TGCGCCAGCAGCTCCCAACTAGCGGAGACTGGGAGTGAGCAGTTCTTC. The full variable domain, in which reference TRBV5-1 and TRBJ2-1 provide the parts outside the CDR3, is KAGVTQTPRYLIKTRGQQVTLSCSPISGHRSVSWYQQTPGQGLQFLFEYFSETQRNKGNFPGRFSGRQFSNSRSEMNVSTLELGDSALYLCASSSQLAETGSEQFFGPGTRLTVL.

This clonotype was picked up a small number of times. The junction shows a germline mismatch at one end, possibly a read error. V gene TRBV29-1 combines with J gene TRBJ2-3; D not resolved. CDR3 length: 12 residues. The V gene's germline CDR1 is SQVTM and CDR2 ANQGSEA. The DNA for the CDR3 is TGCAGTGTTGTGGAGATCACAGATACGCAGTATTTT. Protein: CSVVEITDTQYF.

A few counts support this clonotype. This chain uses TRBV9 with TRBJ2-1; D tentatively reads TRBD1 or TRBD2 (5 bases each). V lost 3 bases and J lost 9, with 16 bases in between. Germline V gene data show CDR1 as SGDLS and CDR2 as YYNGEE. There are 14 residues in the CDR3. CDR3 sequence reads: CASSETDWGTEQFF. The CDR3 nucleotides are TGTGCCAGCAGCGAGACCGATTGGGGGACTGAGCAGTTCTTC. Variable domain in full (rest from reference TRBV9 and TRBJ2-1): DSGVTQTPKHLITATGQRVTLRCSPRSGDLSVYWYQQSLDQGLQFLIQYYNGEERAKGNILERFSAQQFPDLHSELNLSSLELGDSALYFCASSETDWGTEQFFGPGTRLTVL.

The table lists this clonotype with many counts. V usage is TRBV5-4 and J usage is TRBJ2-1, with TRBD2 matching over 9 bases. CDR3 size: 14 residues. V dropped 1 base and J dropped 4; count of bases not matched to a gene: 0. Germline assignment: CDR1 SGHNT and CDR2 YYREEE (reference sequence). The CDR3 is CASSLLAGYNEQFF. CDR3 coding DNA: TGTGCCAGCAGCTTGCTAGCGGGATACAATGAGCAGTTCTTC. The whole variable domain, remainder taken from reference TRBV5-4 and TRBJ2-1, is ETGVTQSPTHLIKTRGQQVTLRCSSQSGHNTVSWYQQALGQGPQFIFQYYREEENGRGNFPPRFSGLQFPNYSSELNVNALELDDSALYLCASSLLAGYNEQFFGPGTRLTVL.

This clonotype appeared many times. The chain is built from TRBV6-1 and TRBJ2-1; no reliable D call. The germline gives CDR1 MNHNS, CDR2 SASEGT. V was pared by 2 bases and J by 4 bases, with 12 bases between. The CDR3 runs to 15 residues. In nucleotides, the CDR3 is TGTGCCAGCAGTGAACGCGGATTTTCTTACAATGAGCAGTTCTTC. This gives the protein CASSERGFSYNEQFF.

CDR3 in amino acids: CASRQGEEPNEKLFF. As DNA, the CDR3 is TGCGCCAGCAGACAAGGGGAGGAACCTAATGAAAAACTGTTTTTT. V and J are TRBV5-1 and TRBJ1-4; D is possibly TRBD1 (5 bases). With 5 bases removed from V and 3 bases from J, the gap between germline ends came to 14 bases. Germline CDR1 SGHRS, CDR2 YFSETQ. The CDR3 spans 15 residues.

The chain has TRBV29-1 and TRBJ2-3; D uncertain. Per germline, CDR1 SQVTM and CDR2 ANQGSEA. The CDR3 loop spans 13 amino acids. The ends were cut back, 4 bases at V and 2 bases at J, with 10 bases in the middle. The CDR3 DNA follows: TGCAGCGTTGGGGGTCGGGCCACAGATACGCAGTATTTT. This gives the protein CSVGGRATDTQYF.

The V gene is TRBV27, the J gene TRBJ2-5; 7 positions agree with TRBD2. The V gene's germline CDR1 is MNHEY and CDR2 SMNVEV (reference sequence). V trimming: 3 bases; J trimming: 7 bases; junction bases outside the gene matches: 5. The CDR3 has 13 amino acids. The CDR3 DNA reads TGTGCCAGCAGTTTGACCTGGGGGGGGACCCAGTACTTC. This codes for CASSLTWGGTQYF.

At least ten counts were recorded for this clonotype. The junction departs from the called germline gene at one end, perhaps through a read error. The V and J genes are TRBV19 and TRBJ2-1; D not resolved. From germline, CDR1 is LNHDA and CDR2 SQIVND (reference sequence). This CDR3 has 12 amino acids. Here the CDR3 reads CASSPPSEDPSF. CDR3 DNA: TGTGCCAGTAGTCCCCCTAGTGAAGACCCGTCCTTC. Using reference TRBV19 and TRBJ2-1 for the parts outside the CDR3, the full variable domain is DGGITQSPKYLFRKEGQNVTLSCEQNLNHDAMYWYRQDPGQGLRLIYYSQIVNDFQKGDIAEGYSVSREKKESFPLTVTSAQKNPTAFYLCASSPPSEDPSFGPGTRLTVL.

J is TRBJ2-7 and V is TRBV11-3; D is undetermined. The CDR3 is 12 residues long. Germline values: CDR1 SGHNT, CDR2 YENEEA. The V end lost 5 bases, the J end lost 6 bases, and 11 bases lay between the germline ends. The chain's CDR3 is CASSPSSGEQYF. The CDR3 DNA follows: TGTGCCAGCAGCCCAAGTTCCGGCGAGCAGTACTTC.

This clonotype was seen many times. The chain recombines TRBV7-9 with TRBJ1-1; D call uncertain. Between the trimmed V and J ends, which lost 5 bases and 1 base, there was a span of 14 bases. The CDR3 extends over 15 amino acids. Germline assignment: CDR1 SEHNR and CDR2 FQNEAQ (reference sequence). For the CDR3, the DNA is TGTGCCAGCAGCATTAGGGAGGAAAGGAACACTGAAGCTTTCTTT. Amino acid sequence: CASSIREERNTEAFF. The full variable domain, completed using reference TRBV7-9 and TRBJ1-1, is DTGVSQNPRHKITKRGQNVTFRCDPISEHNRLYWYRQTLGQGPEFLTYFQNEAQLEKSRLLSDRFSAERPKGSFSTLEIQRTEQGDSAMYLCASSIREERNTEAFFGQGTRLTVV.

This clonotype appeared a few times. CDR3: CASRGRFELFF. The CDR3 DNA follows: TGTGCCAGCAGGGGTAGATTTGAACTGTTTTTT. J is TRBJ1-4 and V is TRBV28; D uncertain. This CDR3 region has 11 residues. Germline V gives CDR1 MDHEN, CDR2 SYDVKM. The germline V and J ends were trimmed by 6 bases and 12 bases, with 11 bases remaining between them.

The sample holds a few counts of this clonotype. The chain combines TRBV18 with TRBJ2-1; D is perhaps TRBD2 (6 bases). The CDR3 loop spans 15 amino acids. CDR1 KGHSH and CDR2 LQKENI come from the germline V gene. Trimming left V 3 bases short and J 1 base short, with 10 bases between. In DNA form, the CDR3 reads TGTGCCAGCTCACCCGGGAGTTCATCCTACAATGAGCAGTTCTTC. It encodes CASSPGSSSYNEQFF.

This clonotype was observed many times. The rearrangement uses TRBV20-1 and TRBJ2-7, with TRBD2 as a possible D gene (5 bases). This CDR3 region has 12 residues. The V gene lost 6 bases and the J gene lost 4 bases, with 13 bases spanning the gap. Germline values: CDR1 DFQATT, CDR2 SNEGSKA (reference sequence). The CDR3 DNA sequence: TGCAGTGCAAATCCCCGGGAATACGAGCAGTACTTC. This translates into CSANPREYEQYF.